The clone carrying this T cell receptor beta chain was recorded at least ten times. The antigen is unknown. TCRdb reprocessed the RT-PCR reads with MiXCR, giving one entry per CDR3 protein. The sample contains over 750,000 distinct CDR3 sequences, 21% of which appear only once. This sample was included in a study of response to subunit inactivated influenza vaccine. Study results and limitations: With each seasonal influenza vaccination, the authors suggested, few new T cells are recruited.

The CDR3 is 12 amino acids. Germline values: CDR1 MDHEN, CDR2 SYDVKM. Deletions cut 7 bases from V and 1 base from J, with 7 bases between. This chain connects TRBV28 to TRBJ1-1; TRBD1 is a possible D gene (5 bases). The clonotype was recovered from a man aged 50-60 years who received an inactivated influenza vaccine. Sequencing was performed on PBMCs from blood, taken more than 4 days after vaccination. The CDR3 is CASTQGNTEAFF. The CDR3 DNA is TGTGCCAGCACCCAGGGGAACACTGAAGCTTTCTTT.